Listed here are 13 T cell receptor beta chains from one sample, sequenced in a study of shared clonotypes between healthy human individuals. Measured with immunoSEQ multiplex PCR; TCRdb has only the in-frame clones, and not every one. Among approximately 440,000 clones listed, roughly three quarters were seen once. The sequenced sample was PBMCs. Source of these receptors: a woman in her thirties or forties in good health. Some clones in this sample may be carry-over from other donors' samples.

The V gene is TRBV2, the J gene TRBJ2-5, with a tentative D call TRBD1 (6 bases). The V and J ends lost 4 bases and 2 bases respectively, with 11 bases between them. Germline CDR1 is SNHLY and CDR2 is FYNNEI. The CDR3 runs 14 residues. The CDR3: CASSVLTGQETQYF. CDR3 coding DNA: TGTGCCAGCAGTGTCCTGACAGGACAAGAGACCCAGTACTTC.

The chain carries TRBV27 and TRBJ1-2, with 7 nucleotides matching TRBD1. This CDR3 comprises 15 residues. Per the germline V gene, CDR1 is MNHEY and CDR2 is SMNVEV (reference sequence). J gave up 4 bases and V 4 bases, and 9 bases lay outside the gene matches. CDR3 in DNA: TGTGCCAGCAGTTGGTCCGGGACAGAGTTCTATGGCTACACCTTC. Translating it yields CASSWSGTEFYGYTF.

The V call is TRBV7-2, the J call TRBJ2-2; D is possibly TRBD1 or TRBD2 (5 bases each). V lost 3 bases, J lost 4 bases, and 12 bases lay in between. The CDR3 length is 15 residues. Germline values: CDR1 SGHTA, CDR2 FQGNSA. DNA for the CDR3: TGTGCCAGCAGCTTCAGGGCAGGAGGCACCGGGGAGCTGTTTTTT. The encoded protein is CASSFRAGGTGELFF. The complete variable domain, with remaining parts taken from reference TRBV7-2 and TRBJ2-2, reads GAGVSQSPSNKVTEKGKDVELRCDPISGHTALYWYRQSLGQGLEFLIYFQGNSAPDKSGLPSDRFSAERTGGSVSTLTIQRTQQEDSAVYLCASSFRAGGTGELFFGEGSRLTVL.

This clone has a handful of counts. The CDR3 DNA follows: TGTGCCTGGAACCCCAGGGGATCGGACGAGCAGTACTTC. Translating it yields CAWNPRGSDEQYF. The chain uses TRBV30 and TRBJ2-7, with D perhaps matching TRBD1 (6 bases). Trimming cost V 4 bases and J 5 bases, with 15 bases left between them. CDR1 and CDR2 (germline): GTSNPN, SVGIG (reference sequence). CDR3 size: 13 residues.

The chain links TRBV2 to TRBJ1-5, with 7 positions matching TRBD1. Germline-derived CDR1 and CDR2 are SNHLY and FYNNEI. Trimming removed 7 bases from V and 1 base from J; junction bases left unmatched: 4. This CDR3 is 14 amino acids long. DNA for the CDR3: TGTGCCAGCAAGGCGACAGGGAGCAATCAGCCCCAGCATTTT. Its translation is CASKATGSNQPQHF.

This clone came up once. Given a far larger clone just one base away, this is likely a sequencing read error. CDR3 sequence reads: CASSSRSGDYEQYF. In DNA form, the CDR3 reads TGTGCCAGCAGCTCCCGTAGCGGGGACTACGAGCAGTACTTC. J is TRBJ2-5 and V is TRBV7-9; 8 nucleotides agree with TRBD2. The DNA end is more similar to TRBJ2-7, so the J call may be wrong. Germline V CDR1 and CDR2: SEHNR, FQNEAQ (reference sequence). The CDR3 runs 14 residues.

Points on this clone: A far larger clone is only one base removed, so a read error is likely. Without the conserved terminal phenylalanine or tryptophan, this CDR3 likely stems from a read error. V gene TRBV28 combines with J gene TRBJ1-2, with D uncertain. V lost 4 bases, J lost 4 bases, and 7 bases lay in between. The length of the CDR3 is 12 residues. The germline V gene has CDR1 MDHEN and CDR2 SYDVKM. CDR3 protein: CASSSRTYGYTS. In DNA form, the CDR3 reads TGTGCCAGCAGTTCGCGGACCTATGGCTACACCTCC.

The chain couples TRBV10-2 to TRBJ2-7, with 12 bases identical to TRBD2. The CDR3 is made up of 21 amino acids. Germline-derived CDR1 and CDR2 are WSHSY and SAAADI. V dropped 3 bases and J dropped 5; count of bases not matched to a gene: 23. CDR3 residues: CASSELWRQGPRLAGVDEQYF. The CDR3 DNA is TGCGCCAGCAGTGAACTCTGGCGGCAGGGGCCCCGACTAGCGGGAGTCGACGAGCAGTACTTC.

This clone appeared once. The chain carries TRBV6-1 and TRBJ2-4; maybe TRBD1 (7 bases). This CDR3 has 16 residues. Deletions cut 0 bases from V and 5 bases from J, with 14 bases between. In germline, CDR1 is MNHNS, CDR2 SASEGT. CDR3 sequence reads: CASSEARLRGENIQYF. The CDR3 DNA sequence: TGTGCCAGCAGTGAAGCGCGACTCAGGGGGGAAAACATTCAGTACTTC.

This clone appeared many times. The rearrangement uses TRBV14 and TRBJ2-5; D is possibly TRBD1 (5 bases). Germline values: CDR1 SGHDN, CDR2 FVKESK. This CDR3 spans 16 amino acids. Trimming removed 3 bases at V and 0 bases at J, with 14 bases between. The CDR3 sequence: CASSHLRLGHQETQYF. The CDR3 region has the DNA TGTGCCAGCAGCCATCTCCGGTTGGGGCACCAAGAGACCCAGTACTTC.

The rearrangement uses TRBV7-8 and TRBJ1-5, with TRBD1 identical over 11 bases. V lost 4 bases, J lost 6 bases, and 5 bases stayed unmatched. CDR1 is SGHVS and CDR2 is FQNEAQ in the germline V gene. The CDR3 has 15 residues. DNA for the CDR3: TGTGCCAGCAGCTCCGGGACAGGGGGAGGTCAGCCCCAGCATTTT. Protein: CASSSGTGGGQPQHF.

The rearrangement joins TRBV15 to TRBJ2-7; 9 bases line up with TRBD1. The CDR3 length is 14 residues. Germline CDR1 is LNHNV and CDR2 is YYDKDF (reference sequence). Trimming removed 5 bases from V and 5 bases from J; junction bases left unmatched: 7. The CDR3 loop reads CATSRDRVLHEQYF. In DNA form, the CDR3 reads TGTGCCACCAGCCGGGACAGGGTTTTGCACGAGCAGTACTTC.

V and J are TRBV7-3 and TRBJ2-7; D not resolved. V lost 7 bases, J lost 4 bases, and 17 bases lay in between. Germline assignment: CDR1 SGHTA and CDR2 FQGTGA. The CDR3 contains 14 residues. Here the CDR3 reads CASTTKLGRYEQYF. The CDR3 nucleotides are TGTGCCAGCACCACGAAGTTGGGTAGGTACGAGCAGTACTTC.